These 15 T cell receptor beta chains originate from one sample sequenced in a study of T cells in women clearing cervical HPV infection. Sequencing was performed with immunoSEQ multiplex PCR; in TCRdb, only in-frame clones are kept and a portion is missing. This listing includes fewer than 15,000 clones. The sequenced sample was blood buffy coat. The origin of the receptors is a woman between 18 and 70 years old with a cervical HPV16 infection that either progressed to CIN3+ or cleared (not recorded which).

Details on this clone: The CDR3 goes on 3 residues after the read ends, and that part is filled in from the germline J gene. Other DNA sequences within the sample encode an identical CDR3. V usage is TRBV7-9 and J usage is TRBJ1-3; 8 nucleotides agree with TRBD1. The CDR3 consists of 15 residues. Germline V gene data show CDR1 as SEHNR and CDR2 as FQNEAQ (reference sequence). Losses at the gene ends were 5 bases for V and 0 bases for J; bases not matched to a gene: 3. CDR3 DNA, as far as it was read: TGTGCCAGCAGCCCGGACAGGGCCTCTGGAAACACC. Its translation is CASSPDRASGNT. The full CDR3 protein is CASSPDRASGNTIYF. Drawing the rest from reference TRBV7-9 and TRBJ1-3, the complete variable domain is DTGVSQNPRHKITKRGQNVTFRCDPISEHNRLYWYRQTLGQGPEFLTYFQNEAQLEKSRLLSDRFSAERPKGSFSTLEIQRTEQGDSAMYLCASSPDRASGNTIYFGEGSWLTVV.

Details on this clone: Relative to the germline gene, one junction end is altered; a read error may explain this. The sequenced part of the CDR3 DNA is TGTGCCAGCTCACCCCGGGACACAGGAAACACG. It is translated as CASSPRDTGNT. In full, the CDR3 reads CASSPRDTGNTIYF. The V call is TRBV18, the J call TRBJ1-3; TRBD1 might be the D (6 bases). The read halts 3 residues ahead of the CDR3 end, with the missing end drawn from the germline J gene. The CDR3 length is 14 residues. CDR1 and CDR2 (germline): KGHSH, LQKENI.

This chain's CDR3 is CASSLGLAGGIGSEQFF. The DNA read from the CDR3 is TGTGCCAGCAGCTTGGGACTAGCGGGGGGGATTGGCAGTGAG. This chain joins TRBV7-8 and TRBJ2-1; 16 bases are shared with TRBD2. Read sequence stops 3 residues before the CDR3 end, and the germline J gene provides the missing end. The CDR3 consists of 17 residues. Per the germline V gene, CDR1 is SGHVS and CDR2 is FQNEAQ. Trimming at V came to 3 bases and at J to 9 bases, leaving 8 bases not matched to a gene.

Worth noting for this clone: The read terminates 3 residues ahead of where the CDR3 ends, so the germline J gene completes it. This chain joins TRBV18 and TRBJ1-2; tentatively, D is TRBD1 (5 bases). The CDR3 contains 13 residues. The germline CDR1 and CDR2 sequences are KGHSH and LQKENI. CDR3 DNA, as far as it was read: TGTGCCAGCTCGACTAGCGGGGGGGATACC. Its translation: CASSTSGGDT. The full CDR3 protein reads CASSTSGGDTYTF.

As for this clone: Read sequence stops 3 residues before the CDR3 end, and the germline J gene provides the missing end. The rearrangement uses TRBV18 and TRBJ2-3; a weak D match, TRBD2 (6 bases). Per germline, CDR1 KGHSH and CDR2 LQKENI. CDR3 length equals 16 residues. Here the CDR3 reads CASSLSTGGAEETQYF. Partial CDR3 DNA: TGTGCCAGCTCACTGTCTACCGGCGGGGCAGAAGAGACG.

Incomplete CDR3 DNA: TGTGCCAGTAGTATACGAGTGGGACTAGGCGAAGAGACC. Encoded protein: CASSIRVGLGEET. The CDR3 in its entirety is CASSIRVGLGEETQYF. This rearrangement joins TRBV19 to TRBJ2-5; 8 bases are shared with TRBD2. The sequence runs out 3 residues before the end of the CDR3; the remainder is reconstructed from the germline J gene. V lost 2 bases, J lost 3 bases, and 8 bases stayed unmatched. This CDR3 has 16 amino acids. Per germline, CDR1 LNHDA and CDR2 SQIVND (reference sequence).

As for this clone: The CDR3 end lies 3 residues beyond the end of the read and is filled in from the germline J gene. This rearrangement joins TRBV5-4 to TRBJ2-3; 11 bases map to TRBD1. The germline gives CDR1 SGHNT, CDR2 YYREEE (reference sequence). The CDR3 is 14 residues long. Losses at the gene ends were 5 bases for V and 6 bases for J; bases not matched to a gene: 5. CDR3 amino acids: CASRSDRGRDTQYF. The CDR3 DNA, read in part, is TGTGCCAGCAGATCGGACAGGGGGCGGGATACG.

CDR3 DNA (partial): TGCAGTGCCCCAGGAGGGGAAGCCAAAAACATT. Translation gives CSAPGGEAKNI. The full-length CDR3 reads as CSAPGGEAKNIQYF. V and J are TRBV20-1 and TRBJ2-4, with a possible D match to TRBD2 (6 bases). The read ends 3 residues before the CDR3 terminus; that terminus is restored from the germline J gene. Trimming removed 6 bases at V and 0 bases at J, with 12 bases between. Germline CDR1 is DFQATT and CDR2 is SNEGSKA (reference sequence). The CDR3 totals 14 residues.

Comment on this clone: The read finishes 3 residues shy of the CDR3 end, and the germline J gene is used to complete it. V is TRBV7-9 and J is TRBJ1-2, with 7 nucleotides matching TRBD1. Germline V CDR1 and CDR2: SEHNR, FQNEAQ (reference sequence). CDR3 length: 14 amino acids. The CDR3 sequence: CASSLATGYNDYTF. Incomplete CDR3 DNA: TGTGCCAGCAGCTTAGCGACAGGGTACAATGAC. Full variable domain (rest looked up from reference TRBV7-9 and TRBJ1-2): DTGVSQNPRHKITKRGQNVTFRCDPISEHNRLYWYRQTLGQGPEFLTYFQNEAQLEKSRLLSDRFSAERPKGSFSTLEIQRTEQGDSAMYLCASSLATGYNDYTFGSGTRLTVV.

About this clone itself: The read ends 3 residues shy of where the CDR3 ends; the end is completed using the germline J gene. The chain is built from TRBV7-3 and TRBJ2-2; D is uncertain. Germline V gives CDR1 SGHTA, CDR2 FQGTGA. The V end was cut by 2 bases, the J end by 3 bases, with 10 bases between. The CDR3 totals 15 residues. Here the CDR3 reads CASSLFGGDTGELFF. Incomplete CDR3 DNA: TGTGCCAGCAGCTTATTTGGCGGAGACACCGGGGAG.

The CDR3 bases that were read are TGTGCCAGCAGCCTGGTGAAGGTACCACCG. Encoded protein: CASSLVKVPP. The entire CDR3 is CASSLVKVPPQYF. V gene TRBV12-3 or TRBV12-4 combines with J gene TRBJ2-3, with no clear D. The read ends 3 residues before the CDR3 terminus; that terminus is restored from the germline J gene. The CDR3 totals 13 residues.

Worth noting for this clone: The CDR3 end lies 3 residues beyond the end of the read and is filled in from the germline J gene. The V and J genes are TRBV11-3 and TRBJ2-7; 7 bases map to TRBD2. The CDR3 consists of 15 residues. J lost 3 bases, V lost 4 bases, and 9 bases had no gene match. Germline V gene data show CDR1 as SGHNT and CDR2 as YENEEA. CDR3 DNA, as far as it was read: TGTGCCAGCAGCTCCCAGCGGGGAGACCTCTACGAG. Its translation: CASSSQRGDLYE. The whole CDR3 region reads CASSSQRGDLYEQYF.

A remark on this clone: With the read ending 3 residues before the CDR3 end, the germline J gene is used to fill in that end. The genes are TRBV5-7 and TRBJ2-7; 10 bases fit TRBD1. TRBV5-7 is filed as an ORF, its function uncertain. The CDR3 totals 14 residues. J was trimmed by 6 bases and V by 7 bases; bases with no gene match: 10. The CDR3 sequence is CASRSGTGVREQYF. CDR3 DNA, as far as it was read: TGTGCCAGCCGATCCGGGACAGGGGTCCGCGAG.

In the case of this clone: Read sequence stops 3 residues before the CDR3 end, and the germline J gene provides the missing end. The rearrangement links TRBV7-8 to TRBJ2-1; no clear D. V was clipped by 1 base and J by 1 base, with 8 bases between them. CDR3 length equals 15 residues. Germline CDR1 and CDR2: SGHVS and FQNEAQ. CDR3 DNA (partial): TGTGCCAGCAGCTTAGACGCGGAGTCCTACAATGAG. Its translation is CASSLDAESYNE. The whole CDR3 is CASSLDAESYNEQFF.

As for this clone: The read ends 3 residues early relative to the CDR3; the germline J gene fills the gap. The J gene is TRBJ2-7, the V gene TRBV18; possible D gene TRBD2, 7 bases. CDR1 is KGHSH and CDR2 is LQKENI in the germline V gene. The germline V and J ends were trimmed by 3 bases and 3 bases, with 12 bases remaining between them. This CDR3 spans 14 amino acids. Here the CDR3 reads CASSPTGGRYEQYF. The sequenced CDR3 bases are TGTGCCAGCTCACCTACCGGGGGGCGCTACGAG.